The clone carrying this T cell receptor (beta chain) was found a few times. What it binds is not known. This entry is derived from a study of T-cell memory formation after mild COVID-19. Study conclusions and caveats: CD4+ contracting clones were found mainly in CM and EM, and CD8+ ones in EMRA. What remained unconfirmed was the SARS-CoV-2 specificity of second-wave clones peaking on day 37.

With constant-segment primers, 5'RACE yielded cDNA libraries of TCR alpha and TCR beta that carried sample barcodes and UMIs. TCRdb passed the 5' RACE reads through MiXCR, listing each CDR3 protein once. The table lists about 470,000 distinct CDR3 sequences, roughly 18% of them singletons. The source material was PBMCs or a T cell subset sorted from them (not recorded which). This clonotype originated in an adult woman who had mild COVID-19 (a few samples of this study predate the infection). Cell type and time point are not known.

CDR3 DNA sequence: TGTGCCAGCGGGGGTGGGGAAAAACTGTTTTTT. Translation: CASGGGEKLFF. The chain couples TRBV12-3 or TRBV12-4 to TRBJ1-4; D possibly corresponds to TRBD1 (5 bases). V was cut by 8 bases and J by 8 bases, with 9 bases left in between. The CDR3 loop spans 11 amino acids.